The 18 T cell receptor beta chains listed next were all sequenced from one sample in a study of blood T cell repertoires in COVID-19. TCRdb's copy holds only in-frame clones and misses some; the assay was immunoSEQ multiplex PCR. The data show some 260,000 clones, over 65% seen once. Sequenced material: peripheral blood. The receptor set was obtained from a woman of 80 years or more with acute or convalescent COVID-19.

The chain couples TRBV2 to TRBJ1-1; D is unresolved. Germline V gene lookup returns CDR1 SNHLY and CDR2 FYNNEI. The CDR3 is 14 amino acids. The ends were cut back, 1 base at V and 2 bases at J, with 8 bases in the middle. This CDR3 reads CASSEVRTNTEAFF. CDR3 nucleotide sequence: TGTGCCAGCAGTGAAGTCAGGACTAACACTGAAGCTTTCTTT.

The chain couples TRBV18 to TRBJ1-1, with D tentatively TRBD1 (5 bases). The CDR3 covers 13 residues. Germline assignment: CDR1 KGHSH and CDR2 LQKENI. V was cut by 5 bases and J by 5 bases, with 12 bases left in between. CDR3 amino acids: CASSKTEGTEAFF. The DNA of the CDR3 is TGTGCCAGCTCAAAAACGGAGGGGACTGAAGCTTTCTTT.

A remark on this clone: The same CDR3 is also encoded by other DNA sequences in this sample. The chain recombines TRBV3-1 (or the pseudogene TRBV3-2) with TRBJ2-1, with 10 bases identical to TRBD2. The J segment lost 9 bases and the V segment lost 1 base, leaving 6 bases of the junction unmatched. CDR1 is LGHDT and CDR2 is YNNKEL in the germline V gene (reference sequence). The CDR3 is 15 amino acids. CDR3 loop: CASSQGLAGVSEQFF. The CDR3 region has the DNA TGTGCCAGCAGCCAAGGGCTAGCGGGAGTGAGTGAGCAGTTCTTC.

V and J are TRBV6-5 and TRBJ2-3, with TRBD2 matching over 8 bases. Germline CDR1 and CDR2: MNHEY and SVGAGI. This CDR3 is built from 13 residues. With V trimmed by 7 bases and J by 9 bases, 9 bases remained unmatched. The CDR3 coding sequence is TGTGCCAGCACCTCTAGGGAGCGGGGGACGCAGTATTTT. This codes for CASTSRERGTQYF.

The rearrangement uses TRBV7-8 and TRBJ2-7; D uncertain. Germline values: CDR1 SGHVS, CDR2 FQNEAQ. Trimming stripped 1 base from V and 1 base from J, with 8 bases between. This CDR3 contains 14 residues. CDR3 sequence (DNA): TGTGCCAGCAGCTTAGGTGTCCTTTCCTACGAGCAGTACTTC. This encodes CASSLGVLSYEQYF.

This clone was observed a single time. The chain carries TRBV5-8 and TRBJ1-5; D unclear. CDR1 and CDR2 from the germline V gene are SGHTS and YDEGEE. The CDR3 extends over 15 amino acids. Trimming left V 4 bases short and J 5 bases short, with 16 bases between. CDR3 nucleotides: TGTGCCAGCAGCGCGCTCCGAGGGTCCCATCAGCCCCAGCATTTT. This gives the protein CASSALRGSHQPQHF. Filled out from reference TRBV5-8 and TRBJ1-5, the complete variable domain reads EAGVTQSPTHLIKTRGQQATLRCSPISGHTSVYWYQQALGLGLQFLLWYDEGEERNRGNFPPRFSGRQFPNYSSELNVNALELEDSALYLCASSALRGSHQPQHFGDGTRLSIL.

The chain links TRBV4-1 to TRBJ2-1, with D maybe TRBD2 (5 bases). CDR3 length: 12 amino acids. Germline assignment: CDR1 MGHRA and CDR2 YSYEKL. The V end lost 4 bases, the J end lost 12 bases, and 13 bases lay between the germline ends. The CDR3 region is CASSPSNGVQFF. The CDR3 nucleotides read TGCGCCAGCAGCCCAAGTAACGGGGTGCAGTTCTTC.

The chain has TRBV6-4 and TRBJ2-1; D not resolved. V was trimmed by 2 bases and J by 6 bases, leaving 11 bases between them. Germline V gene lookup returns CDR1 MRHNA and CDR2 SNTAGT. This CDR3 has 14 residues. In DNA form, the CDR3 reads TGTGCCAGCAGTGACCAACCAGGCCGCAATGAGCAGTTCTTC. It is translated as CASSDQPGRNEQFF.

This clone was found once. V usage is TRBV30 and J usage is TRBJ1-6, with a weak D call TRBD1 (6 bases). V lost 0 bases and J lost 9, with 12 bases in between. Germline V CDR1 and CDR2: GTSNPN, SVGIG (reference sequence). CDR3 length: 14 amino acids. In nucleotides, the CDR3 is TGTGCCTGGAGTGTATCCCGGACAGCTTCACCCCTCCACTTT. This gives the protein CAWSVSRTASPLHF.

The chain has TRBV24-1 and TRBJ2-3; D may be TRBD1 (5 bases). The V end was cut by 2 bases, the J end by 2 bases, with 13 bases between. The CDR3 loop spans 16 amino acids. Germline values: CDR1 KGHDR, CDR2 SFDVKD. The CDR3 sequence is CATSDSSTGFTDTQYF. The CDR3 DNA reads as TGTGCCACCAGTGATTCAAGCACAGGATTCACAGATACGCAGTATTTT.

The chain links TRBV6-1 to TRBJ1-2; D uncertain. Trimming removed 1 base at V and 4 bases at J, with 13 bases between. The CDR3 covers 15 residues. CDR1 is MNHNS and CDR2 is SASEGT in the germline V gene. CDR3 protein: CASSEEVRDSYGYTF. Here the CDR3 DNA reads TGTGCCAGCAGTGAAGAGGTCCGGGATTCCTATGGCTACACCTTC.

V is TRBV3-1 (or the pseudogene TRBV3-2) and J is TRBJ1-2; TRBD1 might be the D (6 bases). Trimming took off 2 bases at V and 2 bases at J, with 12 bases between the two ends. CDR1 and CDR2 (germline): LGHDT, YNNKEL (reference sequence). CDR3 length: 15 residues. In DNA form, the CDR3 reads TGTGCCAGCAGCCAAACCGTCCAGGGGAACTATGGCTACACCTTC. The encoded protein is CASSQTVQGNYGYTF.

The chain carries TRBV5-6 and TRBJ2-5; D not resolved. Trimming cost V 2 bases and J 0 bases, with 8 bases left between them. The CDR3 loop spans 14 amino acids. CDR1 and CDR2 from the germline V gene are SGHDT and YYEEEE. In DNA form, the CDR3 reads TGTGCCAGCAGCTTATTCGGGTACCAAGAGACCCAGTACTTC. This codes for CASSLFGYQETQYF.

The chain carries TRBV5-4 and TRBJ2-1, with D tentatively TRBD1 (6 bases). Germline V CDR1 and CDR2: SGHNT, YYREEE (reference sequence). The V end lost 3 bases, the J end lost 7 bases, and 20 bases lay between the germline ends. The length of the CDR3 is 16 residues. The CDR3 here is CASSSSPRGLGNEQFF. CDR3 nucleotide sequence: TGTGCCAGCAGCTCCTCACCTAGGGGGTTGGGGAATGAGCAGTTCTTC.

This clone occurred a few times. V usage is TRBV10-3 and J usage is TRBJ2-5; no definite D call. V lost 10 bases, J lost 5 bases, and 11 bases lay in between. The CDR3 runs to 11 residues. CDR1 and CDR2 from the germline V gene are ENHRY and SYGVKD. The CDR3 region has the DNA TGTGCCAGCGGTACGTCGGAGACCCAGTACTTC. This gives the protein CASGTSETQYF.

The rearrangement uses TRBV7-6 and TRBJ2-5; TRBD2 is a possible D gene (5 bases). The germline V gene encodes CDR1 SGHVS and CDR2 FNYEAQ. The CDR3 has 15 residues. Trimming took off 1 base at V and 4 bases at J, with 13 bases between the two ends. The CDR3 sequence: CASSLVREIGETQYF. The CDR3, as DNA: TGTGCCAGCAGCTTAGTACGGGAAATTGGAGAGACCCAGTACTTC.

The CDR3: CASSPVNTEAFF. The CDR3 coding sequence is TGTGCCAGCAGTCCAGTGAACACTGAAGCTTTCTTT. This sequence joins TRBV6-6 and TRBJ1-1; D gene uncertain. Germline assignment: CDR1 MNHNY and CDR2 SVGAGI (reference sequence). The ends were cut back, 5 bases at V and 0 bases at J, with 4 bases in the middle. CDR3 size: 12 residues.

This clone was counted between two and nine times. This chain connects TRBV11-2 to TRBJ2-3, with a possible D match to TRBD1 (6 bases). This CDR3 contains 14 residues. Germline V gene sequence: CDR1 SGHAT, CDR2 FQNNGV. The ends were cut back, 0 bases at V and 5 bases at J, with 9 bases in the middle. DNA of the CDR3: TGTGCCAGCAGCTTAGACAGGGGTGGAGATACGCAGTATTTT. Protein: CASSLDRGGDTQYF.